This is a list of T cell receptor beta chains from one sample in a study of blood T cell repertoires in COVID-19. Measured with immunoSEQ multiplex PCR; TCRdb has only the in-frame clones, and not every one. Of under 85,000 clones listed, roughly 90% are singletons. The sequencing sample was made of peripheral blood. The receptors were sampled from an older man in a cohort sampled during active COVID-19. Both conserved end residues are part of each CDR3. D genes are given only for firm matches. A row's size may be missing; if present it is once, few, many or a size class.

J gene,V gene,clone size,D gene,CDR3 protein,CDR3 DNA
TRBJ2-5,TRBV12-5,-,-,CASGPREETQYF,TGTGCTAGTGGTCCCCGCGAAGAGACCCAGTACTTC
TRBJ2-1,TRBV7-9,-,-,CASSPRFVDNEQFF,TGTGCCAGCAGCCCCCGGTTCGTGGACAATGAGCAGTTCTTC
TRBJ2-7,TRBV18,-,TRBD1,CASSPLGQVTYEQYF,TGTGCCAGCTCACCATTGGGACAGGTGACCTACGAGCAGTACTTC
TRBJ1-5,TRBV28,-,-,CASSLSGYSNQPQHF,TGTGCCAGCAGTTTATCGGGGTATAGCAATCAGCCCCAGCATTTT
TRBJ1-1,TRBV5-4,-,-,CASSSTRGWNTEAFF,TGTGCCAGCAGCTCGACAAGGGGTTGGAACACTGAAGCTTTCTTT
TRBJ1-3,TRBV7-9,-,-,CASTGSSGNTIYF,TGTGCCAGCACGGGGAGCTCTGGAAACACCATATATTTT
TRBJ1-2,TRBV5-6,-,-,CASSLVGEGWGGYTF,TGTGCCAGCAGCTTGGTGGGAGAGGGATGGGGTGGCTACACCTTC
TRBJ2-1,TRBV7-2,-,-,CASRDRRTDGDNEQFF,TGTGCCAGCAGAGACAGGAGGACTGACGGTGACAATGAGCAGTTCTTC
TRBJ1-2,TRBV6-1,few,-,CASSDGGAGYGYTF,TGTGCCAGCAGTGATGGGGGGGCAGGGTATGGCTACACCTTC
TRBJ1-1,TRBV10-3,once,TRBD1,CASRTGAGTEAFF,TGTGCCAGCCGAACAGGGGCAGGGACTGAAGCTTTCTTT
TRBJ2-1,TRBV29-1,-,-,CSVSRGSYNEQFF,TGCAGCGTTAGTAGAGGTTCCTACAATGAGCAGTTCTTC
TRBJ1-6,TRBV19,-,TRBD1,CASSREGPLTGDNSPLHF,TGTGCCAGTAGTAGAGAGGGGCCTTTGACAGGGGATAATTCACCCCTCCACTTT
TRBJ1-1,TRBV19,-,-,CATVVSQGGTEAFF,TGTGCCACAGTAGTTAGTCAGGGAGGGACTGAAGCTTTCTTT
TRBJ2-7,TRBV27,few,TRBD1,CASSSPSNRDSPYEQYF,TGTGCCAGCAGTTCCCCCTCCAACCGGGACAGCCCCTACGAGCAGTACTTC
TRBJ2-5,TRBV7-9,-,TRBD1,CASSPRDRGIRTQYF,TGTGCCAGCAGCCCCCGGGACAGGGGGATACGGACCCAGTACTTC
TRBJ1-6,TRBV6-5,-,TRBD1,CASNSRDRDNSPLHF,TGTGCCAGCAACAGCCGGGACAGGGATAATTCACCCCTCCACTTT
TRBJ1-3,TRBV5-1,-,-,CASSQGSGSQKRF,TGCGCCAGCAGCCAGGGAAGCGGGTCCCAAAAGCGTTTT
TRBJ2-4,TRBV5-4,-,-,CASSERTSLAKNIQYF,TGTGCCAGCAGCGAGAGGACATCCCTAGCCAAAAACATTCAGTACTTC
TRBJ1-4,TRBV2,-,-,CASMAGALSEKLFF,TGTGCCAGCATGGCGGGGGCACTGTCCGAAAAACTGTTTTTT
TRBJ2-3,TRBV19,-,-,CASKAGFLTDTQYF,TGTGCCAGTAAGGCGGGGTTCCTCACAGATACGCAGTATTTT
TRBJ1-5,TRBV2,-,-,CASSSDSNQPQHF,TGTGCCAGCAGTAGCGACAGCAATCAGCCCCAGCATTTT
TRBJ2-1,TRBV10-3,-,-,CAIRGGIDEQFF,TGTGCCATCAGGGGGGGTATCGATGAGCAGTTCTTC